These 12 T cell receptor beta chains were sequenced from one sample in a study of Ad26.COV2.S vaccination and SARS-CoV-2 variants. Treatment of the sample: around 19 received Ad26.COV2.S at low or high dose, single or two shots; roughly 5 received placebo; per-sample allocation not given. Material that was analyzed had been drawn on day 63 after the first vaccine or placebo injection. Profiled with immunoSEQ multiplex PCR; TCRdb holds only in-frame clones, not every one. Of roughly 380,000 clones listed, 87% are singletons. The source was peripheral blood, collected in a trial of Ad26.COV2.S vaccine versus placebo. The receptors were gathered from a person between 18 and 60 years old who received the Ad26.COV2.S COVID-19 vaccine or a placebo.

This clone has only one observation. The chain links TRBV30 to TRBJ1-2; D is unclear. This CDR3 is 11 amino acids long. Germline loops: CDR1 GTSNPN, CDR2 SVGIG (reference sequence). Trimming pared 0 bases from V and 14 bases from J, leaving 13 bases between. CDR3 in amino acids: CAWSVQTVRTF. CDR3 nucleotide sequence: TGTGCCTGGAGTGTACAGACCGTCCGGACCTTC.

V is TRBV15 and J is TRBJ1-2; a weak D match, TRBD1 (5 bases). The CDR3 is made up of 17 amino acids. Per the germline V gene, CDR1 is LNHNV and CDR2 is YYDKDF (reference sequence). V lost 5 bases to trimming and J lost 4 bases, with 23 bases between them. DNA for the CDR3: TGTGCCACCAGCGAGGAGTTCGGTGGCCAGGGAGTCTATGGCTACACCTTC. It translates to CATSEEFGGQGVYGYTF.

The chain couples TRBV9 to TRBJ1-5; maybe TRBD1 (6 bases). Germline values: CDR1 SGDLS, CDR2 YYNGEE. V lost 0 bases and J 2 bases, leaving 9 bases between the germline ends. The CDR3 covers 15 residues. The CDR3 DNA reads TGTGCCAGCAGCGTAGACTGGACAGGCAATCAGCCCCAGCATTTT. This translates into CASSVDWTGNQPQHF.

This clone was counted a single time. This sequence joins TRBV11-2 and TRBJ1-4; 8 bases are a match to TRBD1. J was trimmed by 7 bases and V by 7 bases; bases with no gene match: 8. The CDR3 runs to 14 residues. In germline, CDR1 is SGHAT, CDR2 FQNNGV. The CDR3, as DNA: TGTGCCAGCAACTTTCAGGGGGCGTTTGAAAAACTGTTTTTT. Translating gives CASNFQGAFEKLFF.

This clone appeared a few times. CDR3 coding DNA: TGCGCCAGCAGCTCACGGGTGGCCTACGAGCAGTACTTC. Translating it yields CASSSRVAYEQYF. J is TRBJ2-7 and V is TRBV5-1, with no clear D. The CDR3 has 13 amino acids. Germline CDR1 and CDR2: SGHRS and YFSETQ. Trimming removed 3 bases at V and 2 bases at J, with 9 bases between.

The chain employs TRBV4-3 and TRBJ2-6; D possibly corresponds to TRBD1 (5 bases). V lost 4 bases to trimming and J lost 2 bases, with 12 bases between them. Germline V CDR1 and CDR2: LGHNA, YSLEER. There are 16 residues in the CDR3. For the CDR3, the DNA is TGCGCCAGCAGCCCCTTTCAGGGTACTGGGGCCAACGTCCTGACTTTC. Translated, it gives CASSPFQGTGANVLTF.

The gene calls are TRBV18 and TRBJ2-2; D is ambiguous. CDR1 and CDR2 (germline): KGHSH, LQKENI. V lost 6 bases and J lost 5, with 13 bases in between. The CDR3 spans 14 residues. CDR3 protein: CASSPNVGTGELFF. The CDR3 DNA follows: TGTGCCAGCTCCCCAAATGTGGGGACCGGGGAGCTGTTTTTT.

The V gene is TRBV20-1, the J gene TRBJ2-1; possibly TRBD1 or TRBD2 for D (6 bases each). CDR3 length: 15 amino acids. CDR1 DFQATT and CDR2 SNEGSKA come from the germline V gene (reference sequence). V shed 3 bases and J shed 2 bases, with 14 bases lying between them. The CDR3 sequence: CSASRLRGPYNEQFF. The CDR3 DNA reads as TGCAGTGCTAGTCGCCTTCGGGGGCCCTACAATGAGCAGTTCTTC.

This chain joins TRBV3-1 (or the pseudogene TRBV3-2) and TRBJ2-7; D gene unclear. V was shortened by 1 base and J by 6 bases, with 13 bases between the two germline ends. The CDR3 is made up of 14 amino acids. From germline, CDR1 is LGHDT and CDR2 YNNKEL (reference sequence). For the CDR3, the DNA is TGTGCCAGCAGCCAAGCCGGAAAGGGCGGCGAGCAGTACTTC. As protein: CASSQAGKGGEQYF.

This CDR3 is CASSPMATTNEKLFF. The CDR3 DNA is TGTGCCAGCAGCCCAATGGCCACAACTAATGAAAAACTGTTTTTT. The chain links TRBV7-9 to TRBJ1-4; D is ambiguous. This CDR3 has 15 residues. Germline assignment: CDR1 SEHNR and CDR2 FQNEAQ (reference sequence). Between the trimmed V and J ends, which lost 5 bases and 0 bases, there was a span of 10 bases.

This chain uses TRBV4-2 with TRBJ2-1; D uncertain. The germline gives CDR1 LGHNA, CDR2 YNFKEQ. V lost 0 bases, J lost 7 bases, and 7 bases lay in between. The CDR3 totals 13 residues. The CDR3 sequence is CASSQDGLNEQFF. The CDR3 nucleotides read TGTGCCAGCAGCCAAGACGGGCTGAATGAGCAGTTCTTC.

This rearrangement joins TRBV6-5 to TRBJ2-5; possibly TRBD1 for D (6 bases). V was cut by 7 bases and J by 4 bases, with 13 bases left in between. Germline CDR1 is MNHEY and CDR2 is SVGAGI. This CDR3 spans 13 amino acids. CDR3 DNA sequence: TGTGCCAGCACCAGGGGCGAAATAGAGACCCAGTACTTC. It translates to CASTRGEIETQYF.